The 24 T cell receptor beta chains below come from one sample, sequenced in a study of neurological immune-mediated disorders. TCRdb re-analysed the 5' RACE reads in MiXCR, keeping a single row per CDR3 protein. This table holds about 62,000 distinct CDR3 sequences, 3.5% to 4.5% found once. Sequenced sample: PBMCs. The source is a woman between 45 and 65 years old with multiple sclerosis.

This clonotype was seen repeatedly, ten times or more. The rearrangement links TRBV20-1 to TRBJ2-7, with 7 bases aligning to TRBD1. V shed 3 bases, J shed 1 base, and the junction held 6 bases outside the gene matches. The length of the CDR3 is 14 residues. Germline CDR1 and CDR2: DFQATT and SNEGSKA (reference sequence). CDR3 region: CSASRRGRSYEQYF. Written as DNA, the CDR3 is TGCAGTGCTAGTCGTAGGGGGCGTTCCTACGAGCAGTACTTC.

In this sample, this clonotype turned up a few times. The germline gene is not matched at one end of the junction; a read error may be the cause. The chain employs TRBV10-3 and TRBJ1-6, with 8 nucleotides matching TRBD1. The CDR3 covers 14 residues. Germline V CDR1 and CDR2: ENHRY, SYGVKD. DNA of the CDR3: TGTGCCATCAGCCCTATTACAGGGGGTTCACCCCTCAACTTT. Translation gives CAISPITGGSPLNF.

The chain uses TRBV29-1 and TRBJ1-5; tentative D call: TRBD1 (6 bases). The CDR3 has 13 residues. In germline, CDR1 is SQVTM, CDR2 ANQGSEA. With 7 bases removed from V and 5 bases from J, the gap between germline ends came to 15 bases. The CDR3 protein is CSAQDSPDQPQHF. The CDR3 nucleotides are TGCAGCGCCCAGGACAGCCCCGATCAGCCCCAGCATTTT.

This clonotype appeared many times. V usage is TRBV7-2 and J usage is TRBJ2-7; D tentatively reads TRBD1 or TRBD2 (5 bases each). The CDR3 consists of 13 residues. V lost 5 bases and J lost 3, with 11 bases in between. Germline V CDR1 and CDR2: SGHTA, FQGNSA. The CDR3 sequence is CASSPGTDYEQYF. CDR3 nucleotide sequence: TGTGCCAGCAGCCCCGGGACCGACTACGAGCAGTACTTC.

To note about this clonotype: A much larger clonotype is one base distant, so this may be a read error. V usage is TRBV5-1 and J usage is TRBJ2-3; TRBD1 matches 9 bases. CDR3 length: 14 amino acids. The germline CDR1 and CDR2 sequences are SGHRS and YFSETQ. V shed 7 bases, J shed 1 base, and the junction held 4 bases outside the gene matches. CDR3 bases: TGCGCCAGCGACAGGGGGAAAGGCACAGATACGCAGTATTTT. This encodes CASDRGKGTDTQYF.

This clonotype occurred many times. The chain joins TRBV5-1 to TRBJ2-7, with D perhaps matching TRBD2 (6 bases). Trimming left V 0 bases short and J 0 bases short, with 13 bases between. Germline assignment: CDR1 SGHRS and CDR2 YFSETQ. This CDR3 contains 16 residues. CDR3 in DNA: TGCGCCAGCAGCTTGGATCTGCCTAGCGTCTCCTACGAGCAGTACTTC. Protein: CASSLDLPSVSYEQYF.

V and J are TRBV4-3 and TRBJ2-3; a possible D gene is TRBD2 (5 bases). CDR3 length: 15 amino acids. Between the trimmed V and J ends, which lost 2 bases and 0 bases, there was a span of 9 bases. The germline CDR1 and CDR2 sequences are LGHNA and YSLEER. The CDR3 nucleotides read TGCGCCAGCAGCCAAATTCGGGGAAGCACAGATACGCAGTATTTT. Its protein is CASSQIRGSTDTQYF.

This clonotype was recorded many times. V gene TRBV2 combines with J gene TRBJ1-1; 9 bases map to TRBD1. CDR3 length equals 14 residues. The junction had 4 bases not matched to a gene; V was cut back by 3 bases and J by 5 bases. CDR1 and CDR2 (germline): SNHLY, FYNNEI. The CDR3 region is CASSEYRGRTEAFF. The CDR3 nucleotides read TGTGCCAGCAGTGAGTACAGGGGGCGGACTGAAGCTTTCTTT.

This clonotype was detected ten times or more. This chain connects TRBV7-2 to TRBJ2-5; 8 bases match TRBD1. Germline-derived CDR1 and CDR2 are SGHTA and FQGNSA. This CDR3 has 14 residues. The V segment lost 1 base and the J segment 4 bases; nucleotides outside the gene matches: 2. The CDR3 here is CASSLGTGSETQYF. CDR3 nucleotide sequence: TGTGCCAGCAGCTTAGGGACAGGGTCAGAGACCCAGTACTTC. The variable domain in full, with the rest retrieved from reference TRBV7-2 and TRBJ2-5, is GAGVSQSPSNKVTEKGKDVELRCDPISGHTALYWYRQSLGQGLEFLIYFQGNSAPDKSGLPSDRFSAERTGGSVSTLTIQRTQQEDSAVYLCASSLGTGSETQYFGPGTRLLVL.

The chain employs TRBV7-8 and TRBJ1-5; 9 bases line up with TRBD1. The V segment lost 5 bases and the J segment 7 bases; nucleotides outside the gene matches: 12. CDR1 and CDR2 from the germline V gene are SGHVS and FQNEAQ. The CDR3 covers 16 residues. DNA of the CDR3: TGTGCCAGCAGCCCTTATACGGGACAGGGCAGCCAGCCCCAGCATTTT. This translates into CASSPYTGQGSQPQHF.

In this sample, this clonotype turned up a few times. Here the CDR3 reads CASSLVLTSGSTYNEQFF. The DNA for the CDR3 is TGTGCCAGCAGTCTTGTGTTAACTAGCGGGAGTACCTACAATGAGCAGTTCTTC. J is TRBJ2-1 and V is TRBV5-5; TRBD2 matches at 11 bases. Trimming cost V 5 bases and J 2 bases; bases outside gene matches: 12. This CDR3 contains 18 residues. Germline CDR1 and CDR2: SGHKS and YYEKEE (reference sequence).

This clonotype has ten or more counts. The V gene is TRBV15, the J gene TRBJ2-1; D is unresolved. Deletions cut 0 bases from V and 0 bases from J, with 9 bases between. The germline V gene has CDR1 LNHNV and CDR2 YYDKDF (reference sequence). The CDR3 consists of 16 residues. CDR3 amino acids: CATSRDLESSYNEQFF. The CDR3 DNA reads TGTGCCACCAGCAGAGATTTGGAGAGCTCCTACAATGAGCAGTTCTTC.

This clonotype was picked up one time. This sequence joins TRBV20-1 and TRBJ2-1; 11 positions match TRBD2. Germline CDR1 is DFQATT and CDR2 is SNEGSKA (reference sequence). J was trimmed by 4 bases and V by 6 bases; bases with no gene match: 5. The CDR3 consists of 14 residues. CDR3 sequence reads: CSALAGGNYNEQFF. DNA of the CDR3: TGCAGTGCGTTAGCGGGAGGGAATTACAATGAGCAGTTCTTC.

This clonotype occurred many times. The chain joins TRBV7-9 to TRBJ1-1; D gene ambiguous. The CDR3 runs 15 residues. Germline CDR1 and CDR2: SEHNR and FQNEAQ (reference sequence). The V and J ends lost 1 base and 3 bases respectively, with 12 bases between them. CDR3 region: CASSLDLHGDTEAFF. The CDR3 coding sequence is TGTGCCAGCAGCTTAGATCTGCATGGGGACACTGAAGCTTTCTTT.

This clonotype was counted at least ten times. The V call is TRBV7-3, the J call TRBJ2-3; D gene unclear. V lost 2 bases to trimming and J lost 4 bases, with 7 bases between them. Looked up from germline, CDR1 is SGHTA and CDR2 is FQGTGA. The CDR3 sequence is 13 residues long. CDR3 bases: TGTGCCAGCAGCTTACTGACCGCAGATACGCAGTATTTT. This translates into CASSLLTADTQYF.

This clonotype turned up a few times. Possible read error: a much larger clone is one base away. The V and J genes are TRBV4-3 and TRBJ2-7; D perhaps matches TRBD1 (5 bases). The germline V gene has CDR1 LGHNA and CDR2 YSLEER. Trimming took off 0 bases at V and 7 bases at J, with 10 bases between the two ends. This CDR3 has 13 residues. The CDR3, as DNA: TGCGCCAGCAGCCAAGATCGAGGACAAGAGCAGTACTTC. Translating gives CASSQDRGQEQYF.

The rearrangement links TRBV3-1 to TRBJ2-1; 9 nucleotides match TRBD2. V lost 1 base, J lost 5 bases, and 0 bases stayed unmatched. The CDR3 totals 14 residues. Germline V lookup: CDR1 LGHDT, CDR2 YNNKEL (reference sequence). The CDR3 region has the DNA TGTGCCAGCAGCCAAGCTAGCGGGGACAATGAGCAGTTCTTC. It is translated as CASSQASGDNEQFF.

The chain employs TRBV20-1 and TRBJ1-2; D remains unclear. Germline V lookup: CDR1 DFQATT, CDR2 SNEGSKA (reference sequence). V lost 2 bases and J 4 bases, leaving 11 bases between the germline ends. The CDR3 has 13 amino acids. The CDR3: CSARPPRGYGYTF. The CDR3, as DNA: TGCAGTGCTAGACCCCCCCGGGGCTATGGCTACACCTTC.

This clonotype was recorded at least ten times. The chain uses TRBV27 and TRBJ1-1; 8 positions agree with TRBD1. Germline lookup yields CDR1 MNHEY and CDR2 SMNVEV (reference sequence). This CDR3 has 14 residues. The J segment lost 5 bases and the V segment lost 3 bases, leaving 5 bases of the junction unmatched. The CDR3, as DNA: TGTGCCAGCAGTTTTCAGGGGGCGGGAACTGAAGCTTTCTTT. Protein: CASSFQGAGTEAFF.

This clonotype has at least ten counts. The chain recombines TRBV15 with TRBJ2-5, with 9 bases identical to TRBD2. V trimming: 6 bases; J trimming: 4 bases; junction bases outside the gene matches: 9. The CDR3 runs 15 residues. Germline V gene sequence: CDR1 LNHNV, CDR2 YYDKDF (reference sequence). The CDR3 loop is CATRMRREGPETQYF. CDR3 nucleotides: TGTGCCACCAGAATGCGGCGGGAGGGCCCAGAGACCCAGTACTTC. Variable domain in full (rest from reference TRBV15 and TRBJ2-5): DAMVIQNPRYQVTQFGKPVTLSCSQTLNHNVMYWYQQKSSQAPKLLFHYYDKDFNNEADTPDNFQSRRPNTSFCFLDIRSPGLGDTAMYLCATRMRREGPETQYFGPGTRLLVL.

This clonotype was detected only a few times. Given a much more abundant clone one base away, this may be a read error. V gene TRBV10-3 combines with J gene TRBJ2-2; weak D call: TRBD1 (5 bases). Trimming cost V 7 bases and J 3 bases, with 15 bases left between them. Germline CDR1 reads ENHRY; CDR2 reads SYGVKD. The CDR3 loop spans 15 amino acids. The DNA of the CDR3 is TGTGCCATCAAACAGTCAGGGCAAGACACCGGGGAGCTGTTTTTT. This sequence encodes CAIKQSGQDTGELFF.

This clonotype was counted ten times or more. V gene TRBV5-1 combines with J gene TRBJ2-5; 14 bases map to TRBD2. The CDR3 totals 14 residues. Germline assignment: CDR1 SGHRS and CDR2 YFSETQ. With 3 bases clipped from V and 11 bases from J, the junction kept 6 bases outside the gene matches. CDR3: CASSSGTSGSSQYF. Here the CDR3 DNA reads TGCGCCAGCAGCTCCGGGACTAGCGGGAGTTCTCAGTACTTC.

This clonotype came up many times. V usage is TRBV5-1 and J usage is TRBJ1-5; a possible D gene is TRBD1 (5 bases). Germline lookup yields CDR1 SGHRS and CDR2 YFSETQ. The CDR3 loop spans 15 amino acids. V lost 4 bases and J 0 bases, leaving 11 bases between the germline ends. Here the CDR3 DNA reads TGCGCCAGCAGCGTCCACGGGGGTAGCAATCAGCCCCAGCATTTT. It encodes CASSVHGGSNQPQHF.

This clonotype was seen ten or more times. This rearrangement joins TRBV14 to TRBJ1-1; D unresolved. The germline gives CDR1 SGHDN, CDR2 FVKESK. The CDR3 has 12 amino acids. V dropped 4 bases and J dropped 10 bases, with 13 bases sitting between them. The CDR3 region is CASSPSSGVAFF. CDR3 bases: TGTGCCAGCAGCCCTTCATCAGGCGTAGCTTTCTTT.